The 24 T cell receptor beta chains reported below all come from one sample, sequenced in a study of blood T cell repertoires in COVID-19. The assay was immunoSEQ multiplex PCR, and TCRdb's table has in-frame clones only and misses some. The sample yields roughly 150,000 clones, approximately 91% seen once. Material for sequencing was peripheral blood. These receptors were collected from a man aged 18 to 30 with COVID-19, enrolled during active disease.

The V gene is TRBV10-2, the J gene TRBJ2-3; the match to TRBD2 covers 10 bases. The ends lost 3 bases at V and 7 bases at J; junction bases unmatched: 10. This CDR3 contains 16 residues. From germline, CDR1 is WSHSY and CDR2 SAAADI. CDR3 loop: CASSESGGGGKNTQYF. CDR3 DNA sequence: TGCGCCAGCAGTGAAAGCGGGGGGGGAGGGAAAAATACGCAGTATTTT.

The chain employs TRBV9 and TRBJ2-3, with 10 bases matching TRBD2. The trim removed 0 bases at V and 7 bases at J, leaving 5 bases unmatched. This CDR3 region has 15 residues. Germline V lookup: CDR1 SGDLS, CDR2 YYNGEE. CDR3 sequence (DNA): TGTGCCAGCAGCGTAGCGGCTAGCGGGAGAAATACGCAGTATTTT. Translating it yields CASSVAASGRNTQYF.

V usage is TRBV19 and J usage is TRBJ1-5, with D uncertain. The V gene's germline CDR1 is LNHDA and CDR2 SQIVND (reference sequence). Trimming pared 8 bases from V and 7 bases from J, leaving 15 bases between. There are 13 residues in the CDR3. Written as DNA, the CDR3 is TGTGCCAGTTATGGTCAAACGGGGCAGCCCCAGCATTTT. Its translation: CASYGQTGQPQHF.

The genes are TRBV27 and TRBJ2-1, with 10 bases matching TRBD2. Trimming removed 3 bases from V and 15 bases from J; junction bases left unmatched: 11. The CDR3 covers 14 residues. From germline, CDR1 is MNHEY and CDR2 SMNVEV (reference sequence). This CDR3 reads CASSFQGLAFRPFF. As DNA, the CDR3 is TGTGCCAGCAGTTTTCAGGGACTAGCGTTTCGGCCGTTCTTC.

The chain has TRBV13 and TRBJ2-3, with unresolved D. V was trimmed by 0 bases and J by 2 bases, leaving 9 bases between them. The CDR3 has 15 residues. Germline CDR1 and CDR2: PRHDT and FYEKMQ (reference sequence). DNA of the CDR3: TGTGCCAGCAGCTTAGGGTGGCGGAACACAGATACGCAGTATTTT. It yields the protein CASSLGWRNTDTQYF.

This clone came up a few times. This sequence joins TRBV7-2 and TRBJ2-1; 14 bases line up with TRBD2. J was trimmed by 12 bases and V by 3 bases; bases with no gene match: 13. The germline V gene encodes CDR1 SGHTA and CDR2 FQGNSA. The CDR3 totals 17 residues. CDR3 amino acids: CASSFSPTTSGRGLQFF. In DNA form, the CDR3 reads TGTGCCAGCAGCTTTAGTCCCACGACTAGCGGGAGGGGCCTGCAGTTCTTC.

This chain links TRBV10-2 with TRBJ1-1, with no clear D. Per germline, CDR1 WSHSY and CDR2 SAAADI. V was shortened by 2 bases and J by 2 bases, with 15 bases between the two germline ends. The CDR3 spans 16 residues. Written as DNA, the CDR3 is TGCGCCAGCAGTGAGCCTTGGTTCTCTATTAACACTGAAGCTTTCTTT. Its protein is CASSEPWFSINTEAFF.

In DNA form, the CDR3 reads TGTGCCATCCTGCTGGGGGGCACTGAAGCTTTCTTT. Its translation is CAILLGGTEAFF. The J gene is TRBJ1-1, the V gene TRBV6-6, with D possibly matching TRBD1 (5 bases). Between the trimmed V and J ends, which lost 10 bases and 4 bases, there was a span of 13 bases. The germline CDR1 and CDR2 sequences are MNHNY and SVGAGI (reference sequence). This CDR3 spans 12 amino acids.

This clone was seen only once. CDR3 sequence: CATSRNRVRGNQPQHF. CDR3 in DNA: TGTGCCACCAGCAGAAACAGGGTAAGGGGCAATCAGCCCCAGCATTTT. J is TRBJ1-5 and V is TRBV15; D is possibly TRBD1 (6 bases). The CDR3 has 16 residues. The V gene lost 2 bases and the J gene lost 2 bases, with 13 bases spanning the gap. Germline values: CDR1 LNHNV, CDR2 YYDKDF (reference sequence).

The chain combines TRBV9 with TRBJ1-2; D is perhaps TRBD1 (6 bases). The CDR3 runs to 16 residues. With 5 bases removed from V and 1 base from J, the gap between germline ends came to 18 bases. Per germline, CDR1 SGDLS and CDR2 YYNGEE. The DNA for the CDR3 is TGTGCCAGCAGTTGGTTGGGGACAAGTAATAACTATGGCTACACCTTC. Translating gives CASSWLGTSNNYGYTF.

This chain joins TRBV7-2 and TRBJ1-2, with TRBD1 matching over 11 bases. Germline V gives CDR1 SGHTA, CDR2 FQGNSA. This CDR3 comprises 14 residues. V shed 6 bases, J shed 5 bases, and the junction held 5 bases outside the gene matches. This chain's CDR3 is CASSSGTGGYGYTF. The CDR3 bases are TGTGCCAGCAGTTCCGGGACAGGGGGATATGGCTACACCTTC.

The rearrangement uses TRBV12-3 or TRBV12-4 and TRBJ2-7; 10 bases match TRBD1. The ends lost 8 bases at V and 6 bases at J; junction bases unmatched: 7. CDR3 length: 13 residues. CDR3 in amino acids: CASGQGVRSEQYF. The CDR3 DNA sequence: TGTGCCAGCGGACAGGGGGTACGAAGCGAGCAGTACTTC.

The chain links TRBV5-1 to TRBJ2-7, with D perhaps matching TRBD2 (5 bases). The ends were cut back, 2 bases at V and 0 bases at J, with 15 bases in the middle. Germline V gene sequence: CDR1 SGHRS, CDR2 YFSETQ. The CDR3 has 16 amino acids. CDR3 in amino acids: CASSLLEAAVSYEQYF. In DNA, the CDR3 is TGCGCCAGCAGCTTACTAGAGGCTGCCGTCTCCTACGAGCAGTACTTC.

The CDR3 region is CASSQRESYNEQFF. The CDR3 DNA sequence: TGTGCCAGCAGTCAGCGGGAGTCGTACAATGAGCAGTTCTTC. The rearrangement joins TRBV13 to TRBJ2-1; 8 bases agree with TRBD2. CDR1 is PRHDT and CDR2 is FYEKMQ in the germline V gene (reference sequence). The CDR3 is 14 amino acids. The ends lost 6 bases at V and 4 bases at J; junction bases unmatched: 5.

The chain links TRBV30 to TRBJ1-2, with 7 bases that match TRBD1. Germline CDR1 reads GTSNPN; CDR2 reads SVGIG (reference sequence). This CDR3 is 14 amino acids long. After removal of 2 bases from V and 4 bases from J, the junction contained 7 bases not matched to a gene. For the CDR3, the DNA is TGTGCCTGGAGTCCGGGACAGAGTATCTATGGCTACACCTTC. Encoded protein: CAWSPGQSIYGYTF. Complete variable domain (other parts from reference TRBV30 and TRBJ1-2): SQTIHQWPATLVQPVGSPLSLECTVEGTSNPNLYWYRQAAGRGLQLLFYSVGIGQISSEVPQNLSASRPQDRQFILSSKKLLLSDSGFYLCAWSPGQSIYGYTFGSGTRLTVV.

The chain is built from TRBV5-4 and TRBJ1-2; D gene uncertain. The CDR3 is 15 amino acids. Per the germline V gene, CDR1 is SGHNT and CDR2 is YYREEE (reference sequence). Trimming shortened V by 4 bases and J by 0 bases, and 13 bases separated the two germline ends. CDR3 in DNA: TGTGCCAGCAGCCGTCCTCAGATTGCTAACTATGGCTACACCTTC. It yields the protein CASSRPQIANYGYTF.

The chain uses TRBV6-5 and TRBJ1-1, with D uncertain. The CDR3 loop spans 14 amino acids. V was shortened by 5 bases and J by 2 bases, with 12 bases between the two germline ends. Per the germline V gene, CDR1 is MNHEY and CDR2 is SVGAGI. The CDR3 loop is CASSPQQTNTEAFF. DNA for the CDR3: TGTGCCAGCAGTCCCCAACAGACAAACACTGAAGCTTTCTTT.

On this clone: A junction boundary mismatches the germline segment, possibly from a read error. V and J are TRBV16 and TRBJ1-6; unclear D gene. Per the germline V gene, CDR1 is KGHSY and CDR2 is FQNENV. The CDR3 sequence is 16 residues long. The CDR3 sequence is CASNQSVITVNSPLHF. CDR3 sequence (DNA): TGTGCCAGCAACCAATCGGTCATCACAGTTAATTCACCCCTCCACTTT.

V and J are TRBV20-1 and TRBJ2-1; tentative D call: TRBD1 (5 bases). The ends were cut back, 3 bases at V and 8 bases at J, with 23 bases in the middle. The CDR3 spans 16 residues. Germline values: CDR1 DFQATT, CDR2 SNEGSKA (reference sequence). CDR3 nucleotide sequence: TGCAGTGCTAGTATTATCTTTGGGGCTCGCGCAGATGAGCAGTTCTTC. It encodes CSASIIFGARADEQFF.

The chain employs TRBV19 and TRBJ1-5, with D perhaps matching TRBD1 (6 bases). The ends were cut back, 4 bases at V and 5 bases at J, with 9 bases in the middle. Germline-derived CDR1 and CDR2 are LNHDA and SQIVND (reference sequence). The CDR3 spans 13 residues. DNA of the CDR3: TGTGCCAGTAGTACAGGGGTAGATCAGCCCCAGCATTTT. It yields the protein CASSTGVDQPQHF.

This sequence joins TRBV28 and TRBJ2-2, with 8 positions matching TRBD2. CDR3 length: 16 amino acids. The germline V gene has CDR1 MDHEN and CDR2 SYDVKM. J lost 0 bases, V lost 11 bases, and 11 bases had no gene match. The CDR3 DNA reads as TGTGCCGTGACTCAGCCGGGGGGGTCGAACACCGGGGAGCTGTTTTTT. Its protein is CAVTQPGGSNTGELFF.

The CDR3 protein is CASSEAELAGYNEQFF. The DNA for the CDR3 is TGTGCCAGCAGTGAGGCTGAACTAGCGGGCTACAATGAGCAGTTCTTC. The chain combines TRBV25-1 with TRBJ2-1, with 9 bases that match TRBD2. The CDR3 length is 16 residues. V shed 3 bases and J 3 bases; nucleotides not matched to a gene: 6. The germline gives CDR1 MGHDK, CDR2 SYGVNS.

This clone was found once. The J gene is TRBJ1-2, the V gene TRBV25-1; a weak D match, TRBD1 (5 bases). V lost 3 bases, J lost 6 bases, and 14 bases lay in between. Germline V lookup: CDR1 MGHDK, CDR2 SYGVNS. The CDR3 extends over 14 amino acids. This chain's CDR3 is CASSDTTAFNGYTF. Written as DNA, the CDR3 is TGTGCCAGCAGTGATACGACAGCGTTTAATGGCTACACCTTC.

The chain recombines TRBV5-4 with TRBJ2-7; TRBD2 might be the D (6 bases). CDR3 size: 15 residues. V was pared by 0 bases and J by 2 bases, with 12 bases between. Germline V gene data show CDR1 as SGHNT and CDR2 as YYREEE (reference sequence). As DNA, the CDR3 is TGTGCCAGCAGCTTGGCCGCTAGCGCCGCCTACGAGCAGTACTTC. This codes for CASSLAASAAYEQYF.